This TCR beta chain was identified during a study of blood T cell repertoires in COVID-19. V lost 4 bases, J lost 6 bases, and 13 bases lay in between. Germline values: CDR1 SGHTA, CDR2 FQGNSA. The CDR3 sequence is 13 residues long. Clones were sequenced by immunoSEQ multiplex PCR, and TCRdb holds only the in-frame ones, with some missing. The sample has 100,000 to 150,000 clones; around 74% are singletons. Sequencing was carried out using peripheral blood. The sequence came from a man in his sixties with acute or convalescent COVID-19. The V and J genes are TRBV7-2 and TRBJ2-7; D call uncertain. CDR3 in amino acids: CASSSYSLPEQYF. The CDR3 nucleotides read TGTGCCAGCAGCTCATACTCCCTTCCCGAGCAGTACTTC.